Listed here is a single T cell receptor (beta chain). The target antigen is unknown. Here immunoSEQ multiplex PCR was the method, and the copy in TCRdb shows in-frame clones only, minus some. The data contain a few million clones, approximately 96% of them singletons. This sample was taken from a study of shared clonotypes between healthy human individuals. Study-wide results and limits: As a rule, naive subsets had a larger estimated richness than memory subsets.

All donors qualified as healthy HIV-negative adults and had experienced no recent acute infections or vaccinations. There are 13 residues in the CDR3. Losses at the gene ends were 6 bases for V and 2 bases for J; bases not matched to a gene: 1. Germline assignment: CDR1 KGHSH and CDR2 LQKENI. The source material was naive CD4+ T cells sorted from blood. As for subset: CD45RA+ positively selected. This receptor was identified in a man younger than 35 in good health. J is TRBJ2-5 and V is TRBV18; 9 bases are a match to TRBD1. The CDR3 sequence is CASSGTGQETQYF. DNA for the CDR3: TGTGCCAGCTCGGGGACAGGGCAAGAGACCCAGTACTTC.